A selection of T cell receptor beta chains follows, all from one sample in a study of blood T cell repertoires in COVID-19. Generated by immunoSEQ multiplex PCR, the TCRdb table keeps only in-frame clones and is missing some. The sample consists of about 50,000 clones, roughly 82% of them appearing once. Sequences were obtained from peripheral blood. The receptors shown here come from a human donor in a cohort sampled during active COVID-19. Each CDR3 is given with its conserved first and last residue. The D gene is left open where the match is weak. Clone size, where shown, is once, few, many, or a class for clones that have expanded.

size	V	J	D	CDR3	DNA
-	TRBV18	TRBJ1-5	-	CASSSDSNNQPQHF	TGTGCCAGCTCGTCTGACAGTAACAATCAGCCCCAGCATTTT
-	TRBV9	TRBJ1-2	-	CASSDTGYGYTF	TGTGCCAGCAGCGATACAGGGTATGGCTACACCTTC
-	TRBV29-1	TRBJ2-5	-	CSVERQRQETQYF	TGCAGCGTTGAACGACAGCGTCAAGAGACCCAGTACTTC
-	TRBV5-1	TRBJ2-5	TRBD1	CASSLGVQGAGETQYF	TGCGCCAGCAGCTTGGGGGTACAGGGGGCTGGCGAGACCCAGTACTTC
few	TRBV10-1	TRBJ1-2	TRBD1	CASRPDRVGYGYTF	TGCGCCAGCAGACCGGACAGGGTCGGCTATGGCTACACCTTC
-	TRBV19	TRBJ2-5	-	CASSIDPQETQYF	TGTGCCAGTAGTATAGATCCTCAAGAGACCCAGTACTTC
-	TRBV11-3	TRBJ2-1	TRBD2	CASSSHRSGASYNEQFF	TGTGCCAGCAGCTCGCATAGGAGCGGGGCCTCCTACAATGAGCAGTTCTTC
-	TRBV3-1/TRBV3-2	TRBJ1-6	-	CASSQNSNSPLHF	TGTGCCAGCAGCCAAAACTCGAATTCACCCCTCCACTTT
-	TRBV12-2	TRBJ1-6	-	CASRLALGDTYNSPLHF	TGTGCAAGTCGCTTAGCGCTGGGGGACACCTATAATTCACCCCTCCACTTT
-	TRBV19	TRBJ1-2	-	CASSIDPEYGYTF	TGTGCCAGTAGTATAGACCCAGAATATGGCTACACCTTC